This entry lists 23 T cell receptor beta chains sequenced from one sample in a study of blood T cells in healthy people across ages (dated by TCRdb to between 2014 and 2016). Preparation of the library involved 5' RACE. Sequencing used an Illumina HiSeq 2500. A second PCR of about 6 to 12 cycles was performed with a sample-barcoded 5' primer and a J-beta primer mix. TCRdb trimmed public reads at Q25 via fastp, called clones via MiXCR and kept in-frame beta chains. Rows merge per CDR3 protein into single entries with the most common DNA and genes. The sample records 650,000 to 1,000,000 distinct CDR3 sequences, approximately 35% of which are singletons. The top ten clonotypes cover around 13% of the sample. Source material: blood. The receptors originated from a man aged 18 to 29 in good health.

The gene calls are TRBV5-1 and TRBJ2-5; D is unresolved. The CDR3 has 16 amino acids. V was cut by 4 bases and J by 0 bases, with 16 bases left in between. Germline CDR1 is SGHRS and CDR2 is YFSETQ. CDR3 sequence (DNA): TGCGCCAGCAGCCAAGACCGGACGCCATACCAAGAGACCCAGTACTTC. This codes for CASSQDRTPYQETQYF. Combining the CDR3 with reference TRBV5-1 and TRBJ2-5 gives the whole variable domain KAGVTQTPRYLIKTRGQQVTLSCSPISGHRSVSWYQQTPGQGLQFLFEYFSETQRNKGNFPGRFSGRQFSNSRSEMNVSTLELGDSALYLCASSQDRTPYQETQYFGPGTRLLVL.

Ten or more counts support this clonotype. The chain carries TRBV20-1 and TRBJ2-7; D is ambiguous. The CDR3 is 11 amino acids. Germline V lookup: CDR1 DFQATT, CDR2 SNEGSKA (reference sequence). V was clipped by 4 bases and J by 5 bases, with 9 bases between them. CDR3 residues: CSATDQHEQYF. For the CDR3, the DNA is TGCAGTGCTACGGACCAGCACGAGCAGTACTTC.

This rearrangement joins TRBV2 to TRBJ2-3; the D gene is possibly TRBD1 (6 bases). The ends were cut back, 6 bases at V and 2 bases at J, with 21 bases in the middle. Germline CDR1 is SNHLY and CDR2 is FYNNEI. CDR3 length equals 17 residues. The CDR3 nucleotides read TGTGCCAGCAGCCGACATAGGCAGGGGCCGGACACAGATACGCAGTATTTT. Amino acids: CASSRHRQGPDTDTQYF.

This sequence joins TRBV28 and TRBJ1-2, with no clear D. Trimming shortened V by 3 bases and J by 3 bases, and 5 bases separated the two germline ends. Germline-derived CDR1 and CDR2 are MDHEN and SYDVKM. The CDR3 has 12 residues. CDR3 DNA: TGTGCCAGCAGTTTTCAGGACTATGGCTACACCTTC. Amino acids: CASSFQDYGYTF.

The count of this clonotype is one. One base away lies a much larger clone, so this may be a sequencing read error. J is TRBJ2-1 and V is TRBV20-1, with D perhaps given as TRBD1 or TRBD2 (5 bases each). Per the germline V gene, CDR1 is DFQATT and CDR2 is SNEGSKA (reference sequence). V lost 3 bases and J 7 bases, leaving 25 bases between the germline ends. There are 17 residues in the CDR3. The DNA for the CDR3 is TGCAGTGCTAGGGGAGTACAGGCCCGAGGCCATGTAAATGAGCAGTTCTTC. Translating it yields CSARGVQARGHVNEQFF.

The rearrangement links TRBV20-1 to TRBJ1-1; D is perhaps TRBD1 (6 bases). The germline gives CDR1 DFQATT, CDR2 SNEGSKA (reference sequence). The germline V and J ends were trimmed by 6 bases and 3 bases, with 20 bases remaining between them. The CDR3 has 15 amino acids. This CDR3 is CSAPFGGRLDTEAFF. The DNA for the CDR3 is TGCAGTGCCCCGTTCGGGGGCCGGTTGGACACTGAAGCTTTCTTT.

This clonotype turned up a few times. The rearrangement uses TRBV7-2 and TRBJ1-2; no firm D call. The CDR3 has 14 amino acids. Germline V gives CDR1 SGHTA, CDR2 FQGNSA. Trimming took 2 bases from V and 6 from J, leaving 13 bases between them. The CDR3 nucleotides are TGTGCCAGCAGCTTATCGGCGGGATGGGATGGCTACACCTTC. Amino acid sequence: CASSLSAGWDGYTF. The whole variable domain, remainder taken from reference TRBV7-2 and TRBJ1-2, is GAGVSQSPSNKVTEKGKDVELRCDPISGHTALYWYRQSLGQGLEFLIYFQGNSAPDKSGLPSDRFSAERTGGSVSTLTIQRTQQEDSAVYLCASSLSAGWDGYTFGSGTRLTVV.

The chain links TRBV28 to TRBJ2-1, with 10 bases aligning to TRBD2. The trim removed 7 bases at V and 5 bases at J, leaving 5 bases unmatched. The CDR3 length is 14 residues. Germline loops: CDR1 MDHEN, CDR2 SYDVKM. CDR3 DNA sequence: TGTGCCAGCAAAGCGGGGGGGAAGGACAATGAGCAGTTCTTC. Encoded protein: CASKAGGKDNEQFF.

This clonotype turned up a few times. This chain links TRBV6-2 or TRBV6-3 with TRBJ2-4; tentative D call: TRBD1 (5 bases). Germline V gene data show CDR1 as MNHEY and CDR2 as SVGEGT. There are 15 residues in the CDR3. Trimming took off 7 bases at V and 1 base at J, with 14 bases between the two ends. The chain's CDR3 is CASTKSRVAKNIQYF. DNA for the CDR3: TGTGCCAGCACCAAATCCAGGGTGGCCAAAAACATTCAGTACTTC.

The chain recombines TRBV4-2 with TRBJ2-3; the D gene is possibly TRBD2 (6 bases). Trimming removed 0 bases from V and 4 bases from J, with 23 bases in between. The length of the CDR3 is 19 residues. Germline CDR1 reads LGHNA; CDR2 reads YNFKEQ. In nucleotides, the CDR3 is TGTGCCAGCAGCCAAGACGAGCTCAAGGCGGTACGGGGGTCAGATACGCAGTATTTT. Translation: CASSQDELKAVRGSDTQYF.

This clonotype came up a few times. The J gene is TRBJ2-5, the V gene TRBV29-1; 7 bases agree with TRBD1. CDR1 and CDR2 from the germline V gene are SQVTM and ANQGSEA. The CDR3 sequence is 13 residues long. Trimming at V came to 7 bases and at J to 3 bases, leaving 8 bases not matched to a gene. The CDR3 here is CSAMTGREETQYF. CDR3 in DNA: TGCAGCGCCATGACAGGGCGGGAAGAGACCCAGTACTTC.

As concerns this clonotype: A much more abundant neighbour one base away suggests this may be a read error. The rearrangement links TRBV12-3 or TRBV12-4 to TRBJ1-2; D gene uncertain. The CDR3 consists of 15 residues. V shed 5 bases and J shed 0 bases, with 13 bases lying between them. The CDR3 sequence: CASSEATESNYGYTF. The CDR3 bases are TGTGCCAGCAGTGAGGCCACGGAATCTAACTATGGCTACACCTTC.

This clonotype came up many times. The chain joins TRBV27 to TRBJ2-6; D is ambiguous. V was trimmed by 6 bases and J by 0 bases, leaving 9 bases between them. This CDR3 contains 15 residues. Germline values: CDR1 MNHEY, CDR2 SMNVEV (reference sequence). This chain's CDR3 is CASSQSPSGANVLTF. Written as DNA, the CDR3 is TGTGCCAGCAGCCAATCCCCCTCTGGGGCCAACGTCCTGACTTTC.

At least ten counts were recorded for this clonotype. The chain joins TRBV20-1 to TRBJ2-3; 12 bases map to TRBD2. This CDR3 contains 14 residues. The trim removed 6 bases at V and 9 bases at J, leaving 10 bases unmatched. Germline V CDR1 and CDR2: DFQATT, SNEGSKA (reference sequence). The CDR3 here is CSASGLAGSTTQYF. As DNA, the CDR3 is TGCAGTGCCAGCGGACTAGCGGGGTCAACCACGCAGTATTTT.

The chain has TRBV29-1 and TRBJ1-2; D gene ambiguous. The V end was cut by 3 bases, the J end by 5 bases, with 10 bases between. CDR3 length equals 12 residues. Germline CDR1 reads SQVTM; CDR2 reads ANQGSEA. CDR3 sequence reads: CSVEHLIYGYTF. The CDR3, as DNA: TGCAGCGTTGAGCACCTTATTTATGGCTACACCTTC. Drawing the rest from reference TRBV29-1 and TRBJ1-2, the complete variable domain is SAVISQKPSRDICQRGTSLTIQCQVDSQVTMMFWYRQQPGQSLTLIATANQGSEATYESGFVIDKFPISRPNLTFSTLTVSNMSPEDSSIYLCSVEHLIYGYTFGSGTRLTVV.

This chain uses TRBV20-1 with TRBJ2-5; D is unresolved. CDR1 and CDR2 from the germline V gene are DFQATT and SNEGSKA (reference sequence). The length of the CDR3 is 12 residues. Trimming took 4 bases from V and 5 from J, leaving 11 bases between them. This CDR3 reads CSAKVRQETQYF. CDR3 nucleotide sequence: TGCAGTGCTAAAGTTCGGCAGGAGACCCAGTACTTC.

This clonotype was detected only a few times. The J gene is TRBJ1-2, the V gene TRBV7-2; D is undetermined. The germline V and J ends were trimmed by 2 bases and 3 bases, with 7 bases remaining between them. There are 13 residues in the CDR3. Per germline, CDR1 SGHTA and CDR2 FQGNSA. For the CDR3, the DNA is TGTGCCAGCAGCTTATCTACCGACTATGGCTACACCTTC. It is translated as CASSLSTDYGYTF.

This chain connects TRBV7-2 to TRBJ2-1; D is ambiguous. Germline CDR1 SGHTA, CDR2 FQGNSA. With 7 bases removed from V and 8 bases from J, the gap between germline ends came to 15 bases. CDR3 length equals 13 residues. The CDR3 is CASTPYLADEQFF. The CDR3 region has the DNA TGTGCCAGCACCCCCTATTTGGCGGATGAGCAGTTCTTC.

The table lists this clonotype with many counts. The chain combines TRBV7-2 with TRBJ2-1; 7 bases match TRBD2. Unmatched junction bases numbered 5, after V lost 1 base and J lost 5 bases. CDR1 SGHTA and CDR2 FQGNSA come from the germline V gene. The CDR3 length is 15 residues. The CDR3 bases are TGTGCCAGCAGCTTAGGGGGGGGAGCAAACAATGAGCAGTTCTTC. Protein: CASSLGGGANNEQFF.

Worth noting for this clonotype: Since a much larger clone is just one base distant, this may be a read error. This chain links TRBV5-6 with TRBJ2-1; TRBD1 agrees at 7 bases. Unmatched junction bases numbered 7, after V lost 0 bases and J lost 10 bases. Per the germline V gene, CDR1 is SGHDT and CDR2 is YYEEEE. The CDR3 length is 14 residues. CDR3 sequence reads: CASSLGGQSYEQFF. The CDR3 bases are TGTGCCAGCAGCTTGGGGGGACAGTCCTACGAGCAGTTCTTC.

This clonotype was seen a few times. The chain is built from TRBV4-1 and TRBJ1-1; 7 positions agree with TRBD1. The trim removed 5 bases at V and 3 bases at J, leaving 12 bases unmatched. Per the germline V gene, CDR1 is MGHRA and CDR2 is YSYEKL. The CDR3 runs 16 residues. The CDR3: CASSKPHRTGDTEAFF. DNA for the CDR3: TGCGCCAGCAGCAAACCCCATCGGACAGGAGACACTGAAGCTTTCTTT.

V is TRBV27 and J is TRBJ2-5, with TRBD2 matching 8 bases. This CDR3 is built from 15 residues. V dropped 4 bases and J dropped 2; count of bases not matched to a gene: 6. Germline V lookup: CDR1 MNHEY, CDR2 SMNVEV (reference sequence). The CDR3 region is CASSSGGRPQETQYF. The CDR3 DNA sequence: TGTGCCAGCAGTTCGGGGGGGCGCCCGCAAGAGACCCAGTACTTC.

This clonotype turned up a few times. Here the CDR3 DNA reads TGTGCCAGCAGCCCAGGACGTCGCAGCACAGATACGCAGTATTTT. This encodes CASSPGRRSTDTQYF. V and J are TRBV12-3 or TRBV12-4 and TRBJ2-3; D ambiguous. Deletions cut 6 bases from V and 0 bases from J, with 13 bases between. The CDR3 length is 15 residues.